This T cell receptor (beta chain) was captured by sequencing in a study of blood T cell repertoires in COVID-19. Study at large: Samples came from the United States, Italy and Spain, spanning acute and convalescent COVID-19. The cDNA or gDNA used as material had been derived from T cells, B-cell-depleted T cells, or PBMCs.

V was trimmed by 3 bases and J by 5 bases, leaving 15 bases between them. The germline V gene has CDR1 SGHKS and CDR2 YYEKEE (reference sequence). This CDR3 has 15 residues. In the original processing: Reference gene primers were amplified, and this amplification served to estimate nucleated cell counts. Libraries were prepared by immunoSEQ multiplex PCR; TCRdb keeps only in-frame clonotypes and omits some of them. The V and J calls and clone size come from that table; D and trimming were worked out from the DNA. The sample has roughly 130,000 clones; more than 70% are singletons. The sequence came from a man between 65 and 80 years old with acute or convalescent COVID-19. The rearrangement uses TRBV5-5 and TRBJ2-4, with D perhaps TRBD1 (6 bases). The sequenced sample consisted of peripheral blood. This CDR3 is CASSSHFGGENIQYF. CDR3 DNA: TGTGCCAGCAGCTCTCACTTTGGGGGCGAAAACATTCAGTACTTC.